This T cell receptor beta chain was sequenced for a study of blood T cell repertoires in COVID-19. Study at large: Both acute and convalescent COVID-19 samples were obtained from the United States, Italy and Spain.

In its sample, this clone was seen a few times. The protocol was immunoSEQ multiplex PCR, while the TCRdb copy is restricted to in-frame clones and leaves out a portion. The repertoire holds more than 150,000 clones, 80% to 90% seen once, with around 8.3% in the top ten. J gave up 0 bases and V 5 bases, and 6 bases lay outside the gene matches. The CDR3 contains 16 residues. Germline V gene data show CDR1 as LNHDA and CDR2 as SQIVND (reference sequence). What was sequenced was peripheral blood. This TCR came from a man aged 60-69 years with acute or convalescent COVID-19. The chain recombines TRBV19 with TRBJ2-3, with 9 bases that match TRBD1. DNA of the CDR3: TGTGCCAGTAGTGCACTGGGACAGGGAAGCACAGATACGCAGTATTTT. It translates to CASSALGQGSTDTQYF.